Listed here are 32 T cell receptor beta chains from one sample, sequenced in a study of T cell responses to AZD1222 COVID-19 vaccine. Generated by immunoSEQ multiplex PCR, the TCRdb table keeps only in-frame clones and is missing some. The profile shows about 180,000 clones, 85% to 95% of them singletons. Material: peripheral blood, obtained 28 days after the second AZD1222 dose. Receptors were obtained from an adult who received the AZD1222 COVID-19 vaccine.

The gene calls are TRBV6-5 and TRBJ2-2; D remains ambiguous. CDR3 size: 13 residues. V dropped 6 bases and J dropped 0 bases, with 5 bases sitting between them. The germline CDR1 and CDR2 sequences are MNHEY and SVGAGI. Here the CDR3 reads CASSFANTGELFF. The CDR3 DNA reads TGTGCCAGCAGCTTCGCGAACACCGGGGAGCTGTTTTTT.

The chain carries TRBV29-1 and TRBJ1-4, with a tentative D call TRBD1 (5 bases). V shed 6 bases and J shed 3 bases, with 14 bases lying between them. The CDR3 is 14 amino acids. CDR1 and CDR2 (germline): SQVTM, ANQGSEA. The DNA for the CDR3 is TGCAGCGTCGAATTTACAGGCTCTAATGAAAAACTGTTTTTT. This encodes CSVEFTGSNEKLFF.

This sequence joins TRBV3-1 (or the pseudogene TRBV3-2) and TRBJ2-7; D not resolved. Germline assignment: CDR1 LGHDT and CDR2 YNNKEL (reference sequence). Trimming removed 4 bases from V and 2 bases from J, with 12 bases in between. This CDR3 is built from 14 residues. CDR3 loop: CASSPDSAPYEQYF. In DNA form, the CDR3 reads TGTGCCAGCAGCCCCGACTCCGCTCCCTACGAGCAGTACTTC.

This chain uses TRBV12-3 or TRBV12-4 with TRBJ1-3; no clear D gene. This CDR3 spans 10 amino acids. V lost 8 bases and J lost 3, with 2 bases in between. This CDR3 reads CASGGNTIYF. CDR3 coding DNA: TGTGCCAGCGGTGGAAACACCATATATTTT.

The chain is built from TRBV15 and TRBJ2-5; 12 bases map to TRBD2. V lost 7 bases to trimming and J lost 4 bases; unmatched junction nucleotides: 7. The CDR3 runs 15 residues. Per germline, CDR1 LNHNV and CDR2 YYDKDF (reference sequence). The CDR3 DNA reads TGTGCCACCAATCCTCTAGCGGGAGGGGGAGAGACCCAGTACTTC. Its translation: CATNPLAGGGETQYF.

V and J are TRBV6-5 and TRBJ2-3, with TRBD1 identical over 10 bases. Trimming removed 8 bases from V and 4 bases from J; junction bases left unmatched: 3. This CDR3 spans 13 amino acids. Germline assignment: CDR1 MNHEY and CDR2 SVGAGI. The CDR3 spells CASRDRGADTQYF. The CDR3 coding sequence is TGTGCCAGCCGGGACAGGGGAGCAGATACGCAGTATTTT.

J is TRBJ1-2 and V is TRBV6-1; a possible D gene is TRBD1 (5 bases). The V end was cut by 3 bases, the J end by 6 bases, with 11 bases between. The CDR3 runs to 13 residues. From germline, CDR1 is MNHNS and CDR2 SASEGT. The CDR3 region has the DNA TGTGCCAGCAGTGACAGGGTGAGCGATGGCTACACCTTC. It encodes CASSDRVSDGYTF.

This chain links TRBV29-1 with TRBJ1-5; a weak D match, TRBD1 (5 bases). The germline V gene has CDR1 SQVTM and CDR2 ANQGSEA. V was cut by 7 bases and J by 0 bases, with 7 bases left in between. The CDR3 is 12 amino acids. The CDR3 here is CSGQNSNQPQHF. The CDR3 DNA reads TGCAGCGGACAGAATAGCAATCAGCCCCAGCATTTT.

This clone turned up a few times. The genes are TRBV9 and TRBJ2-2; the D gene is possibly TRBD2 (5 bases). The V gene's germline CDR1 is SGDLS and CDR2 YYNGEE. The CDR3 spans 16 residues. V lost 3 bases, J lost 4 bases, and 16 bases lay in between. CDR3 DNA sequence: TGTGCCAGCAGCGAAACCGGGGTCCCTGGCACCGGGGAGCTGTTTTTT. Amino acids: CASSETGVPGTGELFF.

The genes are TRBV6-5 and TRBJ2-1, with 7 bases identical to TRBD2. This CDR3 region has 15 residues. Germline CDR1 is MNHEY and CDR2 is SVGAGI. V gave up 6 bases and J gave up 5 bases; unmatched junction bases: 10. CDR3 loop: CASSRRLAQNNEQFF. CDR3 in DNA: TGTGCCAGCAGCCGTCGACTAGCCCAAAACAATGAGCAGTTCTTC.

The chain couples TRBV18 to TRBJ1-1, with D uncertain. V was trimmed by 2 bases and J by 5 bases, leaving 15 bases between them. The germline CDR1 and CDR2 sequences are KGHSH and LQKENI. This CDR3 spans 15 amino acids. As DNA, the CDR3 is TGTGCCAGCTCACCAAGCCCCCAGGTTGAGACTGAAGCTTTCTTT. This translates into CASSPSPQVETEAFF.

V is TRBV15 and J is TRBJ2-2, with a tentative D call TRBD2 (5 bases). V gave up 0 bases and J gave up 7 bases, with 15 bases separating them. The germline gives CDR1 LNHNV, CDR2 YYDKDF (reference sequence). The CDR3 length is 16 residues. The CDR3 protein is CATSRDRSGIDGELFF. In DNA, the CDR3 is TGTGCCACCAGCAGAGATCGGTCGGGGATTGACGGGGAGCTGTTTTTT.

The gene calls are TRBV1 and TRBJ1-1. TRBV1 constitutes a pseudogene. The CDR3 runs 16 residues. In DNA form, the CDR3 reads TGCACCAGCAGCCATCACCAACGGCACGGTGGAGCTTTCACACCCTTT. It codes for CTSSHHQRHGGAFTPF.

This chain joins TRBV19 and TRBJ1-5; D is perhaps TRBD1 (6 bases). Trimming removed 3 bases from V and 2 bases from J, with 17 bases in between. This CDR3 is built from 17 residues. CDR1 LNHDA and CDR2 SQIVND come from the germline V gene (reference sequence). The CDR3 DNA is TGTGCCAGTAGTATGTATAGGACAGAAACTGGCAATCAGCCCCAGCATTTT. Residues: CASSMYRTETGNQPQHF.

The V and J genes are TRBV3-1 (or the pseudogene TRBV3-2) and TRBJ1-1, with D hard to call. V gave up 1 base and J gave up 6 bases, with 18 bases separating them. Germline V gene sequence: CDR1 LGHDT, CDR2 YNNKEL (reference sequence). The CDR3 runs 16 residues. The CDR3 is CASSQGFVEQRAEAFF. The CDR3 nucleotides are TGTGCCAGCAGCCAAGGTTTCGTGGAGCAGAGGGCTGAAGCTTTCTTT.

The CDR3, as DNA: TGTGCCAGAAGCCATCCTGGGGGACCTACCGGGGCCCTCCACTTT. Encoded protein: CARSHPGGPTGALHF. The chain employs TRBV5-3 and TRBJ1-6; D might be TRBD1 (5 bases). TRBV5-3 is an ORF; its function is uncertain. V lost 4 bases and J 14 bases, leaving 22 bases between the germline ends. The CDR3 extends over 15 amino acids.

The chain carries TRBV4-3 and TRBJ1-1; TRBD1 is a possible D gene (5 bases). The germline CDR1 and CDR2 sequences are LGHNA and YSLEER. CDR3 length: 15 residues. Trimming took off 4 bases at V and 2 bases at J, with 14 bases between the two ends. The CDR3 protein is CASSLRDGENTEAFF. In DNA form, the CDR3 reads TGCGCCAGCAGCCTACGGGACGGGGAAAACACTGAAGCTTTCTTT.

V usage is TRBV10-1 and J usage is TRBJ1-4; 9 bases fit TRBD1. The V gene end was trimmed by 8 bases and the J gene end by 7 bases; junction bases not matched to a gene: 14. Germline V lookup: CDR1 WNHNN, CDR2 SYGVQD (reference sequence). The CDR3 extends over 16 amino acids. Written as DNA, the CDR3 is TGCGCCAGCCAGTGTAGAATACCGACAGGGGGTGAAAAACTGTTTTTT. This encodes CASQCRIPTGGEKLFF.

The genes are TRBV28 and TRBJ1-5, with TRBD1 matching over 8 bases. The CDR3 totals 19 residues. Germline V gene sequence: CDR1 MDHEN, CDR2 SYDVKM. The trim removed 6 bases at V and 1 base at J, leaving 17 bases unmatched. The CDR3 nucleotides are TGTGCCAGCAGCCCTTTGATCCTTCGGGACAGGTTAAGCAATCAGCCCCAGCATTTT. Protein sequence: CASSPLILRDRLSNQPQHF. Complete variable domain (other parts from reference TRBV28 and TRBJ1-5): DVKVTQSSRYLVKRTGEKVFLECVQDMDHENMFWYRQDPGLGLRLIYFSYDVKMKEKGDIPEGYSVSREKKERFSLILESASTNQTSMYLCASSPLILRDRLSNQPQHFGDGTRLSIL.

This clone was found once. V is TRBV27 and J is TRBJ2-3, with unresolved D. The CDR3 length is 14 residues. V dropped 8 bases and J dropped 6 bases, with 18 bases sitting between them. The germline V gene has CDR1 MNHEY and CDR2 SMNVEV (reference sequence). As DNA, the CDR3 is TGTGCCAGCTTCAACGTAGGCAAAAGTGATACGCAGTATTTT. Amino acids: CASFNVGKSDTQYF.

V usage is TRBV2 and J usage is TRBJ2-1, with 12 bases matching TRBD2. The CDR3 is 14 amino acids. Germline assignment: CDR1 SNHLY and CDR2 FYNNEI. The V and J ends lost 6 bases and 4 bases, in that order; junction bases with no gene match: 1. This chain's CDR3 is CASRTSGGYNEQFF. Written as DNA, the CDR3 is TGTGCCAGCAGGACTAGCGGGGGTTACAATGAGCAGTTCTTC. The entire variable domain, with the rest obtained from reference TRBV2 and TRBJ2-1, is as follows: EPEVTQTPSHQVTQMGQEVILRCVPISNHLYFYWYRQILGQKVEFLVSFYNNEISEKSEIFDDQFSVERPDGSNFTLKIRSTKLEDSAMYFCASRTSGGYNEQFFGPGTRLTVL.

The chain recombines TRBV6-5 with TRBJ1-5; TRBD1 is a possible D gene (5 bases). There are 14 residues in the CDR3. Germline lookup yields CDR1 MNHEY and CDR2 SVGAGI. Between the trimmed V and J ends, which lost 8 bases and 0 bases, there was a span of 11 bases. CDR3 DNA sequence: TGTGCCAGCGCCCTACAGGTTAGCAATCAGCCCCAGCATTTT. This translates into CASALQVSNQPQHF.

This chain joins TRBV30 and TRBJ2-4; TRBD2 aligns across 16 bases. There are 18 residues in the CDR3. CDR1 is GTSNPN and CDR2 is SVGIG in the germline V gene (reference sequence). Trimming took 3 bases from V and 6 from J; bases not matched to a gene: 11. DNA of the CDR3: TGTGCCTGGAGCCACCTCCCGGGACTAGCGGGGGGGAGAAACATTCAGTACTTC. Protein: CAWSHLPGLAGGRNIQYF. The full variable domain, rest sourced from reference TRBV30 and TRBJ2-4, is SQTIHQWPATLVQPVGSPLSLECTVEGTSNPNLYWYRQAAGRGLQLLFYSVGIGQISSEVPQNLSASRPQDRQFILSSKKLLLSDSGFYLCAWSHLPGLAGGRNIQYFGAGTRLSVL.

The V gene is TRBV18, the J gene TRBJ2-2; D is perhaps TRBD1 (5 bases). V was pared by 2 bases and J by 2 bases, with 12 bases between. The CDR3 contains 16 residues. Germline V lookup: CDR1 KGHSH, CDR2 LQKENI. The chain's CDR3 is CASSPNRQRNTGELFF. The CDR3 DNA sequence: TGTGCCAGCTCACCAAACAGGCAGAGAAACACCGGGGAGCTGTTTTTT.

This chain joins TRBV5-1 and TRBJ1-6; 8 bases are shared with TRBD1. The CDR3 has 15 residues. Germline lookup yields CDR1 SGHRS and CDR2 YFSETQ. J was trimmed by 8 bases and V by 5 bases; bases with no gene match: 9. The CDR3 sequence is CASRYGQGVYSPLHF. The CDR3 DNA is TGCGCCAGCAGGTATGGACAGGGAGTCTATTCACCCCTCCACTTT.

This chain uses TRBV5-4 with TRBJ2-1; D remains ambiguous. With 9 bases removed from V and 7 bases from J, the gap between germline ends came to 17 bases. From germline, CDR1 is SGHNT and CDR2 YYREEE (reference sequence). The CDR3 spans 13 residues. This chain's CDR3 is CATRSLPGNEQFF. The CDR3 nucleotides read TGTGCCACCCGTTCTCTACCTGGGAATGAGCAGTTCTTC.

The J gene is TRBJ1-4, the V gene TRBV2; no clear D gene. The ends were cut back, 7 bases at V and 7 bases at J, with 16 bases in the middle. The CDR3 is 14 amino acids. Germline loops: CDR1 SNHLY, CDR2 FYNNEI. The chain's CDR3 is CASIHPINGEKLFF. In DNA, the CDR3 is TGTGCCAGCATTCACCCTATTAATGGTGAAAAACTGTTTTTT.

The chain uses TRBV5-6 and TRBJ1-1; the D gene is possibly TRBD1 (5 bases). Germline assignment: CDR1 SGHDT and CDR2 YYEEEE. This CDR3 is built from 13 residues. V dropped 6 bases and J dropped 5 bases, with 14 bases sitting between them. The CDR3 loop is CASTVLWGTEAFF. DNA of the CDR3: TGTGCCAGCACCGTGTTGTGGGGGACTGAAGCTTTCTTT.

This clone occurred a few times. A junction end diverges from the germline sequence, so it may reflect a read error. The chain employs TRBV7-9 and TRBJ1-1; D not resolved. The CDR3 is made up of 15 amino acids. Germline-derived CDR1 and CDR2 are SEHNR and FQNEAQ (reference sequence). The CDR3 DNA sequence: TGTGCCAGCAGCTTAGGGTGGGAGGTGAAAACTGAAGCTTTCTTT. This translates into CASSLGWEVKTEAFF.

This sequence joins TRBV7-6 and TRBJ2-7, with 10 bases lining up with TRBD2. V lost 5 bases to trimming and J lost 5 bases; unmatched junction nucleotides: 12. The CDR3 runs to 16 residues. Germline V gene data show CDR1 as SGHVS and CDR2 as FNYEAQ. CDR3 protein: CASSPGLAGAMNEQYF. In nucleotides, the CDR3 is TGTGCCAGCAGCCCAGGTCTAGCGGGAGCAATGAACGAGCAGTACTTC. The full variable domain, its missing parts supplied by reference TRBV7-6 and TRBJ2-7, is GAGVSQSPRYKVTKRGQDVALRCDPISGHVSLYWYRQALGQGPEFLTYFNYEAQQDKSGLPNDRFSAERPEGSISTLTIQRTEQRDSAMYRCASSPGLAGAMNEQYFGPGTRLTVT.

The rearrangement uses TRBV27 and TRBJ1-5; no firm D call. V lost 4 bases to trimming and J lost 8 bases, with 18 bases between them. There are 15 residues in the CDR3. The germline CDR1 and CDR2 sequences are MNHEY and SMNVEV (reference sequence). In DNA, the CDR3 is TGTGCCAGCAGTTCCCGGGCGTACGGGGAGGAGCCCCAGCATTTT. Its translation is CASSSRAYGEEPQHF.

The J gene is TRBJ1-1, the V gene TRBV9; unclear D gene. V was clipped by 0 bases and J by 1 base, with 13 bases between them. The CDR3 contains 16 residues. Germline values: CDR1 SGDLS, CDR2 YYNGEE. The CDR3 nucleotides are TGTGCCAGCAGCGTAGGTCCATTACGCGGGAACACTGAAGCTTTCTTT. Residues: CASSVGPLRGNTEAFF.